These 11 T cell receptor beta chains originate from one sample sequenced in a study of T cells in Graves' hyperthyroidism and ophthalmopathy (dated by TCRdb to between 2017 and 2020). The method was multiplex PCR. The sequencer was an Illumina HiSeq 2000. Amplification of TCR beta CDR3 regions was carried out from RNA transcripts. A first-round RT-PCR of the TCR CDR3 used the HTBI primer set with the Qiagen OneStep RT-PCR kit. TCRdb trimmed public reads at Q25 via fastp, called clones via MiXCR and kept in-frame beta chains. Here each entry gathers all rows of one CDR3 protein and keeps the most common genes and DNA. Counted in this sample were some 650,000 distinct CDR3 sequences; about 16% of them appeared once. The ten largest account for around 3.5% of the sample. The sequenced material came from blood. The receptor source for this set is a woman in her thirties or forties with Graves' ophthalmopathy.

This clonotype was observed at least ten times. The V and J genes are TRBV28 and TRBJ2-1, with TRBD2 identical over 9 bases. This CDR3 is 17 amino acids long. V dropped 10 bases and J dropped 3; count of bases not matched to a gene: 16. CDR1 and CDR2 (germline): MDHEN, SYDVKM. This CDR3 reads CATKSRLSGRLYNEQFF. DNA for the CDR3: TGTGCCACCAAGTCCCGGTTGAGCGGGAGGCTCTACAATGAGCAGTTCTTC.

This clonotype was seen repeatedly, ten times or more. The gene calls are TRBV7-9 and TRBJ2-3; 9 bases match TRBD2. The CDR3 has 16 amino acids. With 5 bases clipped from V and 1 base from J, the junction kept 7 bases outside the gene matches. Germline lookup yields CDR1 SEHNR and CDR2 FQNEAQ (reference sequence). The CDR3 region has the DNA TGTGCCAGCAGCCCCTGGACTAGCGCCCGCACAGATACGCAGTATTTT. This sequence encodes CASSPWTSARTDTQYF.

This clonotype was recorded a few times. CDR3 coding DNA: TGTGCCAGCAGGCCCACAGGGGGCGCGAATAATGGCTACACCTTC. It specifies CASRPTGGANNGYTF. The chain is built from TRBV3-1 and TRBJ1-2; the match to TRBD1 covers 9 bases. The CDR3 totals 15 residues. With V trimmed by 6 bases and J by 6 bases, 11 bases remained unmatched. The germline CDR1 and CDR2 sequences are LGHDT and YNNKEL (reference sequence).

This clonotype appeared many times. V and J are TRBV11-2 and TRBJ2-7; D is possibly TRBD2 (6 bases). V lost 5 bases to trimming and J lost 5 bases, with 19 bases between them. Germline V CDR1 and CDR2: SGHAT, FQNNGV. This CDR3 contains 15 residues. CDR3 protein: CASSQTAGGADEQYF. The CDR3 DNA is TGTGCCAGCAGCCAAACAGCAGGAGGGGCGGACGAGCAGTACTTC.

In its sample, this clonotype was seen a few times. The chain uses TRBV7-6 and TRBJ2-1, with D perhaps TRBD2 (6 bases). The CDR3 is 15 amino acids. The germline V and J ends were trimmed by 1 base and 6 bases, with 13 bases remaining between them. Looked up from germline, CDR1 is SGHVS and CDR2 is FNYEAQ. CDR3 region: CASSLVGGVPNEQFF. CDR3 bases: TGTGCCAGCAGCTTAGTCGGCGGGGTCCCCAATGAGCAGTTCTTC.

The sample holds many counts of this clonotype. The CDR3 bases are TGTGCCAGCAGTTACTCATCGGGCGGGAGTAGGTACGAGCAGTACTTC. The encoded protein is CASSYSSGGSRYEQYF. The chain couples TRBV6-5 to TRBJ2-7; 7 nucleotides align to TRBD2. Germline lookup yields CDR1 MNHEY and CDR2 SVGAGI. This CDR3 is 16 amino acids long. The V gene end was trimmed by 0 bases and the J gene end by 4 bases; junction bases not matched to a gene: 9.

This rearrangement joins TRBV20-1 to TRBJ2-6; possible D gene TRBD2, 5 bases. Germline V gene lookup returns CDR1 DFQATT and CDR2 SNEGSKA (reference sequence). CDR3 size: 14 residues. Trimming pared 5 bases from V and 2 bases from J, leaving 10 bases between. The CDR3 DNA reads TGCAGTGCTCCGAGGGAAACTGGGGCCAACGTCCTGACTTTC. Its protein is CSAPRETGANVLTF.

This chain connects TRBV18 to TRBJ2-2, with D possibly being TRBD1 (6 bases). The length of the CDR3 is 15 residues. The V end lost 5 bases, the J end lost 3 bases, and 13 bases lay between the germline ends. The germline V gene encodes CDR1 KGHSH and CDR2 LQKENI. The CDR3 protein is CASSSRTDDTGELFF. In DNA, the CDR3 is TGTGCCAGCTCATCAAGGACAGACGACACCGGGGAGCTGTTTTTT.

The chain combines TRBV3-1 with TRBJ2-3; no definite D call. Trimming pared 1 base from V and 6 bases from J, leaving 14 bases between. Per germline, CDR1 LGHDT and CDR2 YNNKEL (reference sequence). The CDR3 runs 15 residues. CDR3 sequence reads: CASSQGGLEADTQYF. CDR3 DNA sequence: TGTGCCAGCAGCCAAGGGGGTCTCGAGGCGGATACGCAGTATTTT.

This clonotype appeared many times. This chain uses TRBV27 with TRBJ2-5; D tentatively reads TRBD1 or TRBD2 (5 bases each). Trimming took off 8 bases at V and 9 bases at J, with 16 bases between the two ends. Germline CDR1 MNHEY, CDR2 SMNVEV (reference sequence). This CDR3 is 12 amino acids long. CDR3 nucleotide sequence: TGTGCCAGCGGGACGGGATTGGAGGCCCAGTACTTC. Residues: CASGTGLEAQYF.

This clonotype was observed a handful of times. Written as DNA, the CDR3 is TGTGCCAGCAGGGACAGACCGAACACCGGGGAGCTGTTTTTT. Amino acids: CASRDRPNTGELFF. The chain joins TRBV2 to TRBJ2-2; D possibly corresponds to TRBD1 (6 bases). V was pared by 6 bases and J by 0 bases, with 8 bases between. The CDR3 is 14 amino acids. Germline V gives CDR1 SNHLY, CDR2 FYNNEI.